This TCR beta chain is from a study of blood T cell repertoires in COVID-19. Study information: Both acute and convalescent COVID-19 samples were obtained from the United States, Italy and Spain.

This CDR3 has 14 amino acids. V lost 3 bases, J lost 9 bases, and 3 bases stayed unmatched. Germline-derived CDR1 and CDR2 are KGHSH and LQKENI. Profiled with immunoSEQ multiplex PCR; TCRdb holds only in-frame clones, not every one. The table lists around 250,000 clones, 86% of them singletons. The sequenced sample consisted of peripheral blood. This chain joins TRBV18 and TRBJ1-6; 9 bases are shared with TRBD1. The sequence came from a man between 18 and 29 years old with active or convalescent COVID-19. This chain's CDR3 is CASSPETGGSPLHF. Here the CDR3 DNA reads TGTGCCAGCTCACCGGAGACAGGGGGTTCACCCCTCCACTTT. The whole variable domain, filled in from reference TRBV18 and TRBJ1-6, reads NAGVMQNPRHLVRRRGQEARLRCSPMKGHSHVYWYRQLPEEGLKFMVYLQKENIIDESGMPKERFSAEFPKEGPSILRIQQVVRGDSAAYFCASSPETGGSPLHFGNGTRLTVT.